The next 12 T cell receptor beta chains were all read from a single sample in a study of Ad26.COV2.S vaccination and SARS-CoV-2 variants. Treatment defined: around 19 received Ad26.COV2.S at low or high dose, single or two shots; about five received placebo; per-sample allocation not given. Following the first vaccine or placebo injection, samples were taken on day 63. Produced via immunoSEQ multiplex PCR; TCRdb's table is partial and in-frame only. In the table there are about 440,000 clones, 80% to 95% of which are singletons. Sequencing was performed on peripheral blood, taken in a trial of Ad26.COV2.S vaccine versus placebo. The receptor set was obtained from a person aged 18-60 years who received the Ad26.COV2.S COVID-19 vaccine or a placebo.

The rearrangement joins TRBV5-4 to TRBJ1-2; possible D gene TRBD1, 6 bases. With 0 bases removed from V and 4 bases from J, the gap between germline ends came to 13 bases. Germline CDR1 and CDR2: SGHNT and YYREEE (reference sequence). This CDR3 region has 15 residues. CDR3 DNA: TGTGCCAGCAGCTTGGGGGGGGCTGGCACCTATGGCTACACCTTC. Protein sequence: CASSLGGAGTYGYTF.

V and J are TRBV5-1 and TRBJ2-2, with TRBD1 matching 9 bases. Germline CDR1 reads SGHRS; CDR2 reads YFSETQ. The length of the CDR3 is 17 residues. The V and J ends lost 2 bases and 5 bases, in that order; junction bases with no gene match: 10. CDR3 coding DNA: TGCGCCAGCAGCTTCACACCTTGGACAGGGGATACCGGGGAGCTGTTTTTT. Its protein product is CASSFTPWTGDTGELFF.

The V and J genes are TRBV6-5 and TRBJ2-6, with 9 nucleotides matching TRBD1. This CDR3 spans 15 amino acids. The V gene's germline CDR1 is MNHEY and CDR2 SVGAGI. The V and J ends lost 5 bases and 5 bases, in that order; junction bases with no gene match: 4. CDR3 amino acids: CASSTQGARANVLTF. Written as DNA, the CDR3 is TGTGCCAGCAGTACACAGGGGGCACGGGCCAACGTCCTGACTTTC.

The J gene is TRBJ2-3, the V gene TRBV5-6; 7 bases fit TRBD1. There are 17 residues in the CDR3. Germline V gene lookup returns CDR1 SGHDT and CDR2 YYEEEE. J lost 0 bases, V lost 2 bases, and 9 bases had no gene match. CDR3 nucleotide sequence: TGTGCCAGCAGCTTAGGGACAGCGCTAATCAGCACAGATACGCAGTATTTT. Its protein is CASSLGTALISTDTQYF.

The chain couples TRBV5-6 to TRBJ2-2, with no clear D. The ends were cut back, 2 bases at V and 5 bases at J, with 7 bases in the middle. CDR1 is SGHDT, CDR2 YYEEEE, per germline. This CDR3 contains 13 residues. CDR3: CASSFQNTGELFF. The DNA for the CDR3 is TGTGCCAGCAGCTTCCAGAATACCGGGGAGCTGTTTTTT.

J is TRBJ1-4 and V is TRBV28; the D gene is possibly TRBD1 (6 bases). The CDR3 contains 13 residues. The germline V and J ends were trimmed by 8 bases and 3 bases, with 10 bases remaining between them. Germline assignment: CDR1 MDHEN and CDR2 SYDVKM. CDR3 loop: CASGEGANEKLFF. CDR3 DNA sequence: TGTGCCAGCGGGGAGGGGGCTAATGAAAAACTGTTTTTT.

The gene calls are TRBV11-2 and TRBJ2-7; a possible D gene is TRBD1 (6 bases). Per the germline V gene, CDR1 is SGHAT and CDR2 is FQNNGV. The CDR3 has 14 residues. The V gene lost 4 bases and the J gene lost 2 bases, with 12 bases spanning the gap. CDR3 residues: CASSSHRETYEQYF. The DNA of the CDR3 is TGTGCCAGCAGCTCTCACAGGGAAACCTACGAGCAGTACTTC.

This chain joins TRBV29-1 and TRBJ2-5; TRBD2 agrees at 11 bases. The CDR3 covers 15 residues. V was clipped by 4 bases and J by 2 bases; unmatched bases: 6. CDR1 is SQVTM and CDR2 is ANQGSEA in the germline V gene. CDR3 amino acids: CSVVWTSGPQETQYF. As DNA, the CDR3 is TGCAGCGTTGTGTGGACTAGCGGGCCACAAGAGACCCAGTACTTC.

The chain employs TRBV7-3 and TRBJ2-3, with D perhaps TRBD2 (5 bases). CDR1 and CDR2 from the germline V gene are SGHTA and FQGTGA. V shed 5 bases and J shed 4 bases, with 10 bases lying between them. This CDR3 is 13 amino acids long. CDR3 coding DNA: TGTGCCAGCAGCCTGCGAGCGGCAGATACGCAGTATTTT. Translation: CASSLRAADTQYF.

The table lists this clone with a count of one. V gene TRBV6-2 or TRBV6-3 combines with J gene TRBJ1-1; a possible D gene is TRBD1 (5 bases). The CDR3 is 17 residues long. The ends were cut back, 5 bases at V and 12 bases at J, with 31 bases in the middle. Germline CDR1 MNHEY, CDR2 SVGEGT. CDR3 amino acids: CASSGLRNTGTPVDTFF. CDR3 DNA sequence: TGTGCCAGCAGTGGACTGCGAAACACAGGCACCCCGGTCGACACTTTCTTT.

The gene calls are TRBV11-2 and TRBJ2-7; no reliable D call. CDR3 length equals 14 residues. V lost 4 bases, J lost 2 bases, and 12 bases lay in between. Germline CDR1 and CDR2: SGHAT and FQNNGV. The CDR3 DNA follows: TGTGCCAGCAGCTCGAAGCACCCCGCCTACGAGCAGTACTTC. Its protein product is CASSSKHPAYEQYF.

The chain has TRBV11-3 and TRBJ2-5, with D perhaps being TRBD1 or TRBD2 (5 bases each). The V and J ends lost 5 bases and 4 bases respectively, with 17 bases between them. This CDR3 has 15 residues. Germline lookup yields CDR1 SGHNT and CDR2 YENEEA. CDR3: CASSLTRTGLETQYF. The CDR3 nucleotides are TGTGCCAGCAGCCTTACTCGCACGGGGCTAGAGACCCAGTACTTC.